This T cell receptor (beta chain) was recovered during a study of cytomegalovirus exposure and HLA in healthy donors. Whole-study context: Ancestry clustering placed more than 80% of over 300 genotyped donors in the Caucasian-associated cluster.

Per germline, CDR1 SEHNR and CDR2 FQNEAQ (reference sequence). Trimming cost V 7 bases and J 5 bases, with 12 bases left between them. The CDR3 contains 12 residues. As to this clone: The antigen is not known.

The PCR ran on 60 Vbeta and 13 Jbeta primers. Produced via immunoSEQ multiplex PCR; TCRdb's table is partial and in-frame only. This table holds around 200,000 clones, roughly four fifths found once. Study-level findings and limits: On later analysis, the bulk of CMV-associated TCR beta chains appeared to be HLA-restricted.

Specimen: PBMCs. The chain uses TRBV7-9 and TRBJ2-7; D is possibly TRBD2 (5 bases). The origin of this receptor is a young woman in good health and CMV-seronegative. The DNA for the CDR3 is TGTGCCAGCATAGGAGGTCGCAACGAGCAGTACTTC. As protein: CASIGGRNEQYF.